The next 2 T cell receptor beta chains were all read from a single sample in a study of T cell repertoires in cytomegalovirus infection. For these TCRs, the target antigens are not known. From the reads, TCRdb called clonotypes with MiXCR, one entry per CDR3 protein. Here the sample spans a few hundred thousand distinct CDR3 sequences, over 35% being singletons. The source material was cultured PBMCs, sampled from culture after CMV antigen stimulation. The receptors were gathered from a human donor in good health (CMV status not recorded). Some clones in this sample may be carry-over from other donors' samples.

A single count supports this clonotype. The CDR3 region has the DNA TGTGCCAGGACACGGGGGGGGATAAATGAGCAGTTCTTC. This translates into CARTRGGINEQFF. V is TRBV5-5 and J is TRBJ2-1, with TRBD2 matching over 8 bases. Germline CDR1 and CDR2: SGHKS and YYEKEE (reference sequence). The V gene end was trimmed by 8 bases and the J gene end by 7 bases; junction bases not matched to a gene: 8. This CDR3 is built from 13 residues. The full variable domain, in which reference TRBV5-5 and TRBJ2-1 provide the parts outside the CDR3, is DAGVTQSPTHLIKTRGQQVTLRCSPISGHKSVSWYQQVLGQGPQFIFQYYEKEERGRGNFPDRFSARQFPNYSSELNVNALLLGDSALYLCARTRGGINEQFFGPGTRLTVL.

This clonotype has a handful of counts. V is TRBV6-5 and J is TRBJ2-2, with a possible D match to TRBD2 (6 bases). The CDR3 length is 16 residues. In germline, CDR1 is MNHEY, CDR2 SVGAGI. V lost 4 bases, J lost 5 bases, and 17 bases lay in between. The CDR3 protein is CASSLSKGGLTGELFF. CDR3 DNA sequence: TGTGCCAGCAGTTTGTCGAAGGGAGGACTTACCGGGGAGCTGTTTTTT.